This T cell receptor beta chain was captured by sequencing in a study of T cell changes during pregnancy in multiple sclerosis (dated by TCRdb to about 2019). The study in broad terms: Changes in the T cell repertoire over the course of pregnancy were examined in this study in women with multiple sclerosis.

The CDR3 holds 16 amino acids from the cysteine to the phenylalanine. The read is trimmed to its CDR3 DNA, 48 bases read in frame from base 1. After removal of 0 bases from V and 0 bases from J, the junction retains 3 bases not matched to a gene. CDR1 and CDR2 are read off the germline V gene as LGHNA and YNFKEQ. Receptor amplification or capture employed the immunoSEQ multiplex PCR assay. This immuneACCESS table, as held by TCRdb, lists in-frame sequences with V and J called but not all clones. Of the missing ones, under half trace to an unresolved V gene in checked studies; the others have no known cause. The sample profile shows just under 80,000 clones; around 95% of them were found once. The ten most abundant clones make up about 0.8% of the sample. Regarding this clone: The target of this receptor is not known. Base quality data are lacking; no much larger clone is found one base away.

The rearrangement combines TRBV4-2 with TRBJ1-2; 8 middle bases align to TRBD1. The source was peripheral blood, collected in the second trimester of pregnancy. The origin of this receptor is a female donor in good health, enrolled as a control in a pregnancy study. CDR3 loop: CASSQETGQANYGYTF. The bases read TGTGCCAGCAGCCAAGAAACGGGACAGGCTAACTATGGCTACACCTTC.